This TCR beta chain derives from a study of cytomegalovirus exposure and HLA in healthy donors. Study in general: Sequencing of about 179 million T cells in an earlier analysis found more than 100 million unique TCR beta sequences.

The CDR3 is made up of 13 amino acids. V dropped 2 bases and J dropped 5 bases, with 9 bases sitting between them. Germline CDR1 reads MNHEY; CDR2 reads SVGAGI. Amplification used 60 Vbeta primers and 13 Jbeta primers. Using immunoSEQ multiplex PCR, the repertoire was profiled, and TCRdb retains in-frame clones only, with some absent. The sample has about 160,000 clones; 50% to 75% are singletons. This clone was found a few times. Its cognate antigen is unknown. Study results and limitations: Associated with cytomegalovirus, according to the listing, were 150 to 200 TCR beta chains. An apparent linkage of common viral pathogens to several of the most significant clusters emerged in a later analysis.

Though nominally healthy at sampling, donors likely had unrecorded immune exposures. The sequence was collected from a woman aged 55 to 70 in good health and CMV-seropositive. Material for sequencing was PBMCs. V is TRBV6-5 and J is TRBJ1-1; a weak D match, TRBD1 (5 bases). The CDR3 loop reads CASSYAGRTEAFF. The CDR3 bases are TGTGCCAGCAGTTACGCAGGGAGGACTGAAGCTTTCTTT.